The 16 T cell receptor beta chains given below trace back to one sample, sequenced in a study of blood T cell repertoires in COVID-19. Some clones are missing from TCRdb's copy, which holds only in-frame ones; the method was immunoSEQ multiplex PCR. The profile shows approximately 350,000 clones, around four fifths of them singletons. The sequencing input was peripheral blood. The receptors stem from a man aged 30 to 39 with active or convalescent COVID-19.

The chain is built from TRBV6-2 or TRBV6-3 and TRBJ2-3; 10 bases line up with TRBD2. The J segment lost 3 bases and the V segment lost 2 bases, leaving 5 bases of the junction unmatched. Germline V gives CDR1 MNHEY, CDR2 SVGEGT. CDR3 size: 16 residues. The CDR3 DNA reads TGTGCCAGCAGTTACGATAGCGGGAGGACTACAGATACGCAGTATTTT. Translation: CASSYDSGRTTDTQYF.

The rearrangement links TRBV19 to TRBJ1-5; possibly TRBD1 for D (5 bases). Looked up from germline, CDR1 is LNHDA and CDR2 is SQIVND (reference sequence). The V and J ends lost 5 bases and 5 bases respectively, with 16 bases between them. This CDR3 spans 15 amino acids. The CDR3 sequence is CASSPVGVWDQPQHF. The CDR3 DNA is TGTGCCAGTAGTCCCGTAGGGGTCTGGGATCAGCCCCAGCATTTT. Together with reference TRBV19 and TRBJ1-5, the CDR3 gives the full variable domain: DGGITQSPKYLFRKEGQNVTLSCEQNLNHDAMYWYRQDPGQGLRLIYYSQIVNDFQKGDIAEGYSVSREKKESFPLTVTSAQKNPTAFYLCASSPVGVWDQPQHFGDGTRLSIL.

This chain connects TRBV6-5 to TRBJ1-2; 7 bases are a match to TRBD1. This CDR3 has 14 amino acids. The germline V gene has CDR1 MNHEY and CDR2 SVGAGI. With 5 bases clipped from V and 8 bases from J, the junction kept 11 bases outside the gene matches. The CDR3 region has the DNA TGTGCCAGCAGTCTCAGACAGGGTTCGGGGGGCTACACCTTC. Protein: CASSLRQGSGGYTF.

CDR3 in amino acids: CASSLRDRVQGTQYF. CDR3 in DNA: TGTGCCAGCAGCTTAAGGGACAGGGTACAGGGTACGCAGTATTTT. V usage is TRBV7-2 and J usage is TRBJ2-3; 9 bases align to TRBD1. Germline lookup yields CDR1 SGHTA and CDR2 FQGNSA. This CDR3 spans 15 amino acids. J lost 8 bases, V lost 2 bases, and 8 bases had no gene match.

This clone was picked up a small number of times. The chain carries TRBV20-1 and TRBJ2-5; 10 bases fit TRBD2. The V gene's germline CDR1 is DFQATT and CDR2 SNEGSKA (reference sequence). This CDR3 contains 16 residues. V lost 3 bases, J lost 4 bases, and 11 bases stayed unmatched. CDR3 region: CSASRNQRGGRETQYF. In nucleotides, the CDR3 is TGCAGTGCTAGTAGGAACCAGCGGGGGGGGCGAGAGACCCAGTACTTC.

The V and J genes are TRBV19 and TRBJ2-7; tentatively, D is TRBD1 (6 bases). Germline CDR1 reads LNHDA; CDR2 reads SQIVND (reference sequence). The CDR3 loop spans 13 amino acids. V lost 0 bases and J 8 bases, leaving 11 bases between the germline ends. CDR3 amino acids: CASSIEGRGKQYF. As DNA, the CDR3 is TGTGCCAGTAGTATAGAGGGTAGGGGGAAGCAGTACTTC.

The genes are TRBV5-1 and TRBJ1-2; possible D gene TRBD1, 6 bases. V lost 4 bases and J 4 bases, leaving 20 bases between the germline ends. This CDR3 has 16 amino acids. Germline V CDR1 and CDR2: SGHRS, YFSETQ. This chain's CDR3 is CASSLRQAAAGYGYTF. The CDR3 region has the DNA TGCGCCAGCAGCCTTAGACAGGCGGCGGCCGGCTATGGCTACACCTTC.

The chain carries TRBV5-6 and TRBJ1-1, with 7 bases that match TRBD1. The CDR3 is 18 residues long. V lost 4 bases to trimming and J lost 1 base; unmatched junction nucleotides: 16. Germline lookup yields CDR1 SGHDT and CDR2 YYEEEE. CDR3 sequence (DNA): TGTGCCAGCAGCACCCTCCGGGTCCGGACAGGTAGGAACACTGAAGCTTTCTTT. Encoded protein: CASSTLRVRTGRNTEAFF.

The rearrangement links TRBV3-1 (or the pseudogene TRBV3-2) to TRBJ1-1; D call uncertain. This CDR3 spans 15 amino acids. Per germline, CDR1 LGHDT and CDR2 YNNKEL (reference sequence). V gave up 4 bases and J gave up 0 bases, with 12 bases separating them. The CDR3 nucleotides read TGTGCCAGCAGCCCGAGATCCTTAATGAACACTGAAGCTTTCTTT. Protein product: CASSPRSLMNTEAFF.

The chain couples TRBV16 to TRBJ1-2; the D is unclear. V gave up 4 bases and J gave up 5 bases, with 8 bases separating them. The CDR3 sequence is 12 residues long. CDR1 is KGHSY, CDR2 FQNENV, per germline. DNA of the CDR3: TGTGCCAGCAGCCTAAGGACTTATGGCTACACCTTC. This gives the protein CASSLRTYGYTF.

This clone occurred once. Relative to the germline gene, one junction end is altered; a read error may explain this. This chain links TRBV25-1 with TRBJ1-1; D unresolved. The CDR3 has 14 residues. Germline lookup yields CDR1 MGHDK and CDR2 SYGVNS. CDR3 sequence reads: CVKRRSAGNTEAFF. The CDR3 nucleotides read TGCGTGAAGCGGAGGTCCGCGGGTAACACTGAAGCTTTCTTT.

V gene TRBV9 combines with J gene TRBJ2-1; TRBD2 matches at 8 bases. Germline trimming cut 0 bases from V and 3 bases from J; bases unmatched to any gene: 5. In germline, CDR1 is SGDLS, CDR2 YYNGEE. CDR3 length equals 16 residues. DNA for the CDR3: TGTGCCAGCAGCGTAGCTGGGGCGGGGGGCTACAATGAGCAGTTCTTC. As protein: CASSVAGAGGYNEQFF. The entire variable domain, with the rest obtained from reference TRBV9 and TRBJ2-1, is as follows: DSGVTQTPKHLITATGQRVTLRCSPRSGDLSVYWYQQSLDQGLQFLIQYYNGEERAKGNILERFSAQQFPDLHSELNLSSLELGDSALYFCASSVAGAGGYNEQFFGPGTRLTVL.

This clone was counted between two and nine times. The genes are TRBV27 and TRBJ2-1; the D gene is possibly TRBD1 (5 bases). V was shortened by 6 bases and J by 3 bases, with 15 bases between the two germline ends. Germline assignment: CDR1 MNHEY and CDR2 SMNVEV (reference sequence). The CDR3 is 15 residues long. CDR3 loop: CASSLGAVSYNEQFF. CDR3 coding DNA: TGTGCCAGCAGCCTAGGGGCGGTGAGCTACAATGAGCAGTTCTTC.

V and J are TRBV7-9 and TRBJ2-1, with TRBD2 matching over 7 bases. CDR3 length: 15 residues. V lost 3 bases, J lost 4 bases, and 6 bases stayed unmatched. Germline CDR1 reads SEHNR; CDR2 reads FQNEAQ (reference sequence). Here the CDR3 reads CASSFGGVGYNEQFF. The CDR3 DNA sequence: TGTGCCAGCAGCTTTGGGGGGGTAGGATACAATGAGCAGTTCTTC.

The gene calls are TRBV9 and TRBJ1-2; TRBD1 is a possible D gene (6 bases). Trimming shortened V by 1 base and J by 4 bases, and 20 bases separated the two germline ends. The germline V gene encodes CDR1 SGDLS and CDR2 YYNGEE. The CDR3 is made up of 17 amino acids. CDR3 loop: CASSVTGGGLEVYGYTF. As DNA, the CDR3 is TGTGCCAGCAGCGTAACGGGAGGGGGTCTTGAGGTCTATGGCTACACCTTC.

V and J are TRBV6-5 and TRBJ1-2, with D maybe TRBD1 (6 bases). The V end was cut by 4 bases, the J end by 8 bases, with 20 bases between. The CDR3 has 15 amino acids. Germline CDR1 is MNHEY and CDR2 is SVGAGI. For the CDR3, the DNA is TGTGCCAGCAGTTGGAGGTGGGGGGGCGCGGAAGGCTACACCTTC. Its protein is CASSWRWGGAEGYTF.